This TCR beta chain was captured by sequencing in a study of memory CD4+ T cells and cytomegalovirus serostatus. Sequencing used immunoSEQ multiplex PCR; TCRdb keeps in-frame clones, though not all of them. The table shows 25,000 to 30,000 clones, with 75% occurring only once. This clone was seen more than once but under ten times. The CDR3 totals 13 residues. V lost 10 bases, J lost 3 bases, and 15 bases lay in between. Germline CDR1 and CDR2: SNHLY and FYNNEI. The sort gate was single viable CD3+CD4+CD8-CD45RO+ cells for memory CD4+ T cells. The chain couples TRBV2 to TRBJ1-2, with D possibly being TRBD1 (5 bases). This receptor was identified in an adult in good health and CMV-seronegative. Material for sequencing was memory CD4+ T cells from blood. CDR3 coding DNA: TGTGCCACCTGGGGGTTGGGGGACTATGGCTACACCTTC. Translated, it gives CATWGLGDYGYTF.